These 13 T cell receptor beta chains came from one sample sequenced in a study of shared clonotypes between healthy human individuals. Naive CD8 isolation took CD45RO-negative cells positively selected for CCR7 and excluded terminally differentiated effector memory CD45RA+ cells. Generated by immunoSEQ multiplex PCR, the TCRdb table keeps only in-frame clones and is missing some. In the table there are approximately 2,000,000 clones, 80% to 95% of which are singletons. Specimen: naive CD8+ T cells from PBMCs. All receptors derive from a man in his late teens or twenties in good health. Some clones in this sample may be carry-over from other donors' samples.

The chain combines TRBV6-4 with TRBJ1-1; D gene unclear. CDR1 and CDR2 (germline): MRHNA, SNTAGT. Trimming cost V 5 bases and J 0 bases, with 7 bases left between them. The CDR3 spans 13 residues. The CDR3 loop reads CASSRTVNTEAFF. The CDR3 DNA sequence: TGTGCCAGCAGTCGGACGGTGAACACTGAAGCTTTCTTT.

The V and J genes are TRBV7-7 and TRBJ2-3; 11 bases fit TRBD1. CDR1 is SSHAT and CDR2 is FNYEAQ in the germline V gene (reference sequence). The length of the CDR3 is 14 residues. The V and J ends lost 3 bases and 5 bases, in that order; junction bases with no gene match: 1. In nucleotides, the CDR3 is TGTGCCAGCAGCTTGGGGACAGGGGGAGATACGCAGTATTTT. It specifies CASSLGTGGDTQYF.

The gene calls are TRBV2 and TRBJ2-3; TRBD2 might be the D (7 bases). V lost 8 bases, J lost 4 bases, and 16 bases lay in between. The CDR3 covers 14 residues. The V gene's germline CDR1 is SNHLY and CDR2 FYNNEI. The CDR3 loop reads CASSGEGRADTQYF. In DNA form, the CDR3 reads TGTGCCAGCTCAGGGGAGGGGCGGGCAGATACGCAGTATTTT. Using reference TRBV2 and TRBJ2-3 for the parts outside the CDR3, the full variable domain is EPEVTQTPSHQVTQMGQEVILRCVPISNHLYFYWYRQILGQKVEFLVSFYNNEISEKSEIFDDQFSVERPDGSNFTLKIRSTKLEDSAMYFCASSGEGRADTQYFGPGTRLTVL.

CDR3 sequence (DNA): TGTGCCAGCAGCTTAGCTGGCGGGAGGGTAGATGAGCAGTTCTTC. It specifies CASSLAGGRVDEQFF. The chain joins TRBV7-8 to TRBJ2-1; 9 bases agree with TRBD2. The germline V gene encodes CDR1 SGHVS and CDR2 FQNEAQ. The CDR3 sequence is 15 residues long. V shed 0 bases and J 8 bases; nucleotides not matched to a gene: 5.

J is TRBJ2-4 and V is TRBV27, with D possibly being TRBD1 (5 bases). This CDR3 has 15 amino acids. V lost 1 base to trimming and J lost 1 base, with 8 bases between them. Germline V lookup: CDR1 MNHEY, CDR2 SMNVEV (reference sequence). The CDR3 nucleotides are TGTGCCAGCAGTTTATTCCCAGGGGCCAAAAACATTCAGTACTTC. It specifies CASSLFPGAKNIQYF.

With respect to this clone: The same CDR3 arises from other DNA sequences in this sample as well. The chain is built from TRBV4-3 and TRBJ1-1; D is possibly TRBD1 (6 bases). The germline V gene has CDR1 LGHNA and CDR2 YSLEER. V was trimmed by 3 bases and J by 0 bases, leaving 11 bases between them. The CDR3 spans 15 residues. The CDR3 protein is CASSQATGLNTEAFF. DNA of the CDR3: TGCGCCAGCAGCCAGGCTACAGGGTTGAACACTGAAGCTTTCTTT.

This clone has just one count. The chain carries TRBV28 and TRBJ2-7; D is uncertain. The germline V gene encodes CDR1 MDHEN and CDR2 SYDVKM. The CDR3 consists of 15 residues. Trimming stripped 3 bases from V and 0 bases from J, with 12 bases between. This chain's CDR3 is CASSFSKQSSYEQYF. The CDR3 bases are TGTGCCAGCAGTTTCTCTAAACAGAGCTCCTACGAGCAGTACTTC.

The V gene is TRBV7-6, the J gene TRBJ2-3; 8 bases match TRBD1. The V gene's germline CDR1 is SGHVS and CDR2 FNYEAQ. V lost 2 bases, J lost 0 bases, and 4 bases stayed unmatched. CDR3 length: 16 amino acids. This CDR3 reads CASSLPTGASTDTQYF. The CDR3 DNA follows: TGTGCCAGCAGCTTACCGACAGGGGCTAGCACAGATACGCAGTATTTT.

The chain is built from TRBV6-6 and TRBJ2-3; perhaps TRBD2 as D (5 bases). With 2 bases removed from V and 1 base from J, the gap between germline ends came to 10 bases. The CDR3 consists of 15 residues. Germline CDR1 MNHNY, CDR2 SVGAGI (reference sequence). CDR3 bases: TGTGCCAGCAGTTACAGCCTCGGGGGCACAGATACGCAGTATTTT. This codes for CASSYSLGGTDTQYF.

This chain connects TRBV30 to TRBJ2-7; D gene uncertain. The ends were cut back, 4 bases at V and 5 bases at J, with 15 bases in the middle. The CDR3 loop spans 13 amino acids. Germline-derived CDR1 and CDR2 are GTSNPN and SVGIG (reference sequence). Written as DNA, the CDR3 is TGTGCCTGGACTAACATCGGCCCCCACGAGCAGTACTTC. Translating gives CAWTNIGPHEQYF.

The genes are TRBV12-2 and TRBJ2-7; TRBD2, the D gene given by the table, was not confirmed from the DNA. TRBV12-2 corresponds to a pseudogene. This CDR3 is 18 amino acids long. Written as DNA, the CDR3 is TGTGCAAGTCGCTCAAAGCTAAAATTTGGGGGGAAGAGATACGAGCAGTACTTC. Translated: CASRSKLKFGGKRYEQYF.

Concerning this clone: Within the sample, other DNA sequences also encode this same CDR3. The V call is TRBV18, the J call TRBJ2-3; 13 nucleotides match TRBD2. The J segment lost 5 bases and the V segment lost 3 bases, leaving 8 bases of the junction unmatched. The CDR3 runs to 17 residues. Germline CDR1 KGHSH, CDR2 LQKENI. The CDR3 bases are TGTGCCAGCTCACCCCCCGGACTAGCGGGAGTGAAAGATACGCAGTATTTT. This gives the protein CASSPPGLAGVKDTQYF.

The CDR3 loop reads CAISDPQRPNEQFF. CDR3 nucleotides: TGTGCCATCAGTGATCCCCAGCGGCCCAATGAGCAGTTCTTC. V gene TRBV10-3 combines with J gene TRBJ2-1, with D tentatively TRBD2 (5 bases). This CDR3 has 14 amino acids. Germline lookup yields CDR1 ENHRY and CDR2 SYGVKD. V lost 3 bases and J lost 6, with 12 bases in between.